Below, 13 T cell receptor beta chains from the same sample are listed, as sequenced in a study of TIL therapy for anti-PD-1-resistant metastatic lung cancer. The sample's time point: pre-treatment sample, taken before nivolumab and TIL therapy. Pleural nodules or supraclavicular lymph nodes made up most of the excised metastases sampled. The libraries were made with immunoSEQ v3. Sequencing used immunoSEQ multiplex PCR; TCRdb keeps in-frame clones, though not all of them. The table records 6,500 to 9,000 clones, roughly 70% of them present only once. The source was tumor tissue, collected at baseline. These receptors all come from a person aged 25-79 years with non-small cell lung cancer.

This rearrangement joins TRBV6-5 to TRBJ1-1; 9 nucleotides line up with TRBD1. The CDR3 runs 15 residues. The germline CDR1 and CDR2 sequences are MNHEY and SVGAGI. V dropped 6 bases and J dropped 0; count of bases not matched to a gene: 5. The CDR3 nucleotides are TGTGCCAGCAGGAGACAGGGGGGGATGAACACTGAAGCTTTCTTT. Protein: CASRRQGGMNTEAFF.

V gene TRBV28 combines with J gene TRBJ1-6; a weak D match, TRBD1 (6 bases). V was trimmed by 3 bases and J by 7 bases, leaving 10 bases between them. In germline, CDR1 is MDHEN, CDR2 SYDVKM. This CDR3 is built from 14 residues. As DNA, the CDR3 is TGTGCCAGCAGTTTCGGGGGCTTGAATTCACCCCTCCACTTT. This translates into CASSFGGLNSPLHF.

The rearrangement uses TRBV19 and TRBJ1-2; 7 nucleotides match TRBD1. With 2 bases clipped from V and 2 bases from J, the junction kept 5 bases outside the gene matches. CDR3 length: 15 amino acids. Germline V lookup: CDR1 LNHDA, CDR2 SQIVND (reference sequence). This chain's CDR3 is CASSIMGQRNYGYTF. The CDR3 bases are TGTGCCAGTAGTATAATGGGACAGAGAAACTATGGCTACACCTTC.

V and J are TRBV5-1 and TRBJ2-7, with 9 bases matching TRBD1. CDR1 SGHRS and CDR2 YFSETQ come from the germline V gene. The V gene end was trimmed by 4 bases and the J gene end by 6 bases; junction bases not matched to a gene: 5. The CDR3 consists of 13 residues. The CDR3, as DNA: TGCGCCAGCAGCCCTCCGGGACAGGGCGAGCAGTACTTC. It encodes CASSPPGQGEQYF.

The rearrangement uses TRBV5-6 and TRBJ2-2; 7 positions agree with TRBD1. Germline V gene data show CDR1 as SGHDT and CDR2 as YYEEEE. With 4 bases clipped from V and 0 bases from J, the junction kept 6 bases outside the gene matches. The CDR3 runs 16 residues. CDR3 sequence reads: CASSATGVANTGELFF. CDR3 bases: TGTGCCAGCAGCGCTACAGGGGTAGCGAACACCGGGGAGCTGTTTTTT.

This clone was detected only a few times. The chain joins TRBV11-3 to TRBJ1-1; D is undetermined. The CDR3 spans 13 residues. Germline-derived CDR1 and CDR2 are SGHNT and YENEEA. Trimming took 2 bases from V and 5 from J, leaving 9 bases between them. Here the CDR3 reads CASSLNLMTEAFF. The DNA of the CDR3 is TGTGCCAGCAGCTTAAATCTCATGACTGAAGCTTTCTTT. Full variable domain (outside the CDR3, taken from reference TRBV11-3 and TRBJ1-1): EAGVVQSPRYKIIEKKQPVAFWCNPISGHNTLYWYLQNLGQGPELLIRYENEEAVDDSQLPKDRFSAERLKGVDSTLKIQPAELGDSAVYLCASSLNLMTEAFFGQGTRLTVV.

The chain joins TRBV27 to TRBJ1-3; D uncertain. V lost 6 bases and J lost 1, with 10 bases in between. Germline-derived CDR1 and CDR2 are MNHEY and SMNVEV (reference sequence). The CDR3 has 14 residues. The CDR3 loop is CASRTLGSGNTIYF. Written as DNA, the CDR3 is TGTGCCAGCAGGACTTTAGGATCTGGAAACACCATATATTTT.

This CDR3 is CASSYRQGYQPQHF. In DNA form, the CDR3 reads TGTGCCAGCAGTTACCGACAGGGTTATCAGCCCCAGCATTTT. The chain couples TRBV6-5 to TRBJ1-5; 7 positions agree with TRBD1. V lost 2 bases, J lost 5 bases, and 3 bases stayed unmatched. This CDR3 is 14 amino acids long. Germline CDR1 is MNHEY and CDR2 is SVGAGI.

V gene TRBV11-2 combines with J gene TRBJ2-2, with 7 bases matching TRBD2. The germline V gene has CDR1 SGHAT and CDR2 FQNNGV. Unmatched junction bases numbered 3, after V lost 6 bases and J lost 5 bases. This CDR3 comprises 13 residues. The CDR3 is CASRGGFTGELFF. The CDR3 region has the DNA TGTGCCAGCAGGGGGGGGTTTACCGGGGAGCTGTTTTTT. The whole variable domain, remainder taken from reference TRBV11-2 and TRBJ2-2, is EAGVAQSPRYKIIEKRQSVAFWCNPISGHATLYWYQQILGQGPKLLIQFQNNGVVDDSQLPKDRFSAERLKGVDSTLKIQPAKLEDSAVYLCASRGGFTGELFFGEGSRLTVL.

The CDR3 region is CASSQTSGRETQYF. CDR3 in DNA: TGTGCCAGCAGCCAGACTAGCGGGAGAGAGACCCAGTACTTC. The V call is TRBV7-6, the J call TRBJ2-5; 12 positions match TRBD2. V shed 5 bases, J shed 4 bases, and the junction held 2 bases outside the gene matches. CDR3 length: 14 residues. CDR1 SGHVS and CDR2 FNYEAQ come from the germline V gene.

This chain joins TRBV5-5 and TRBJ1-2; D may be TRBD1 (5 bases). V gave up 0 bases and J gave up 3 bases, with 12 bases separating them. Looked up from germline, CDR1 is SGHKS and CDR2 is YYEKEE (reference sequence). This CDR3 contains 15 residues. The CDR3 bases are TGTGCCAGCAGCTTGGCATACAGGATGCACTATGGCTACACCTTC. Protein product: CASSLAYRMHYGYTF. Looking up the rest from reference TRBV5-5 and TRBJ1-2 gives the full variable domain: DAGVTQSPTHLIKTRGQQVTLRCSPISGHKSVSWYQQVLGQGPQFIFQYYEKEERGRGNFPDRFSARQFPNYSSELNVNALLLGDSALYLCASSLAYRMHYGYTFGSGTRLTVV.

This CDR3 is CASSGGQGGYEQYF. CDR3 nucleotide sequence: TGTGCCAGCAGCGGCGGACAGGGGGGTTACGAGCAGTACTTC. The chain has TRBV9 and TRBJ2-7, with 10 bases lining up with TRBD1. This CDR3 has 14 amino acids. In germline, CDR1 is SGDLS, CDR2 YYNGEE. V lost 3 bases to trimming and J lost 4 bases; unmatched junction nucleotides: 4.

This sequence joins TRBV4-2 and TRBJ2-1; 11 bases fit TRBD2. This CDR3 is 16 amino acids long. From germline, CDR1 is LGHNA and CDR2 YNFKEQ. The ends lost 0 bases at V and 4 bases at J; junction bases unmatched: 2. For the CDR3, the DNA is TGTGCCAGCAGCCAAGAGACTAGCGGGATGTACAATGAGCAGTTCTTC. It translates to CASSQETSGMYNEQFF.